This TCR beta chain was sequenced for a study of beta chain features in type 1 diabetes (dated by TCRdb to the late 2010s). Background for the entire study: Mean age, gender distribution, total cell number and subset yield did not differ between patients and healthy donors. In the study, TCRB repertoires of sorted circulating CD4+ T cell subsets from recently diagnosed type 1 diabetes patients were compared with those of matched healthy donors. A total of about 100,000,000 sorted cells were examined across all samples, and RNA yield correlated strongly with the number of cells per subset. Regulatory and stem cell-like memory subsets were isolated from only 8 patients and about eight healthy donors, whereas naive and central memory subsets came from all 30 or so donors. Study-wide findings and limitations: Fewer insertions and more nucleotide deletions at VDJ recombination sites were observed in patients with type 1 diabetes, implying thymic rearrangement abnormalities. In all four CD4+ subsets, TCRB CDR3 length was moderately but significantly shorter in type 1 diabetes patients. Because cDNA was sequenced instead of genomic DNA, highly expressing activated cells could be over-represented, though the groups showed no difference in activation or CD3 levels. Naive, central memory and regulatory TCRB repertoires appeared to be more alike among patients than among healthy donors. Shorter templates might have been favored by PCR, but patient and control samples were amplified and corrected together, so both groups would have been affected equally by any skew. Because small numbers of individuals were included in the HLA sub-analyses, any influence of HLA type on TCRB rearrangement was left unresolved.

The germline V gene yields MGHDK for CDR1 and SYGVNS for CDR2. From cysteine to phenylalanine, the CDR3 is 17 amino acids long. Only the CDR3 DNA is retained, 51 bases long and in frame from the first base. Deletion took 2 bases off V and 1 base off J, with a span of 17 bases between the germline ends. Each donor gave one peripheral blood draw, averaging roughly 0.11 L, which was collected into heparinised tubes. A BD FACSAria II and a panel including CD45RO, CCR7, CD25, CD127, CD95 and CD27 were used to sort naive, central memory, regulatory and stem cell-like memory CD4+ T cells. All sorted populations exceeded 98% purity. Right away, PBMCs were isolated by Lymphoprep density gradient centrifugation and were stained directly, with no culture step. To minimize batch effects, samples were stained and sorted in pairs, one healthy donor with one patient per experiment. The High Capacity cDNA Reverse Transcription Kit was used to reverse transcribe all of the isolated RNA, meaning that expressed TCRB transcripts were what got sequenced. Naive, central memory and regulatory T cell samples underwent deep immunoSEQ sequencing, averaging around 3.6 million total reads per sample. After sorted cells were lysed in RLT buffer, RNA was extracted with DNase-treated RNeasy Micro or Mini kits, with the choice depending on cell number. To prevent cross-contamination, every cell subset was processed on its own, while patient and healthy donor samples were processed together. The immunoSEQ multiplex PCR was used to amplify TCRB sequences from cDNA, yielding 87-bp fragments that span the CDR3 region. Sequencing of the amplicons was done on the Illumina HiSeq platform. In the source study's methods: Synthetic template baselines were used to correct PCR bias computationally, reads within Hamming distance 2 were collapsed together, and singletons that could not be merged were discarded. Reads were aligned to IMGT to assign V, D and J genes, CDR3 length, and insertions or deletions at six rearrangement sites. Within each subset, clonotype counts were normalized to sorted cell number, and only after that were true diversity and Gini coefficients computed with the tcR R package. The overlap coefficient, calculated on TCRB nucleotide sequences, was used to quantify repertoire sharing. Out-of-frame TCRB sequences from naive cells were analyzed as a proxy for the pre-selection repertoire. TCRdb mirrors the immuneACCESS table, restricted to in-frame sequences. Some clones are absent from its copies; in checked studies, under half trace to an unresolved V gene, and the reason for the others is unknown. Clone size and the V and J calls come from that table; the DNA yielded D and trimming. This sample comprises 620,000 or so clones, roughly a sixth of them detected only once. The top ten clonotypes cover about 0.093% of the sample.

This clone was seen only a few times. There is no known antigen for this receptor. Base qualities are missing; no much larger clone stands one base away. The clonotype was recovered from a man aged 18 to 30 in good health. This receptor chain uses TRBV25-1 and TRBJ1-2, with TRBD1 as a weak D call on 6 bases. Material for sequencing was naive CD4+ T cells from blood. What the cell subset or site label conveys for this sample: true naive CD4+ T cells. DNA sequence: TGTGCCAGCAGTGAAGGGGGAGCGGGGGGCTATAACTATGGCTACACCTTC. Translated, this is CASSEGGAGGYNYGYTF.